Shown below are 10 T cell receptor beta chains from a single sample sequenced in a study of cytomegalovirus exposure and HLA in healthy donors. Amplification used 60 Vbeta primers and 13 Jbeta primers. Libraries were prepared by immunoSEQ multiplex PCR; TCRdb keeps only in-frame clonotypes and omits some of them. The sample lists about 200,000 clones, roughly 13% occurring once. The sample taken for sequencing was PBMCs. The receptors derive from a man aged 50-60 years in good health and CMV-seropositive.

The V and J genes are TRBV21-1 and TRBJ2-5; the D call TRBD2 from the table was never checked on the DNA. TRBV21-1 is described as a pseudogene. The CDR3 is made up of 16 amino acids. This chain's CDR3 is CASSKGAMASGETQYF. CDR3 nucleotide sequence: TGTGCCAGCAGCAAAGGGGCAATGGCTAGCGGGGAGACCCAGTACTTC.

The table lists this clone with a few counts. The V gene is TRBV25-1, the J gene TRBJ2-3; 8 nucleotides align to TRBD1. Germline-derived CDR1 and CDR2 are MGHDK and SYGVNS. The CDR3 runs to 16 residues. With V trimmed by 3 bases and J by 4 bases, 9 bases remained unmatched. The CDR3 spells CASSDRQGHRSDTQYF. The CDR3 nucleotides are TGTGCCAGCAGTGACCGACAGGGGCACCGCTCAGATACGCAGTATTTT.

This clone was picked up a small number of times. This chain joins TRBV19 and TRBJ2-1; 10 nucleotides align to TRBD1. The V segment lost 7 bases and the J segment 7 bases; nucleotides outside the gene matches: 7. Germline V CDR1 and CDR2: LNHDA, SQIVND (reference sequence). This CDR3 spans 14 amino acids. The CDR3 coding sequence is TGTGCCAGTACCGACAGGGGGCGCGGGAATGAGCAGTTCTTC. Amino acids: CASTDRGRGNEQFF.

The chain carries TRBV2 and TRBJ1-5; TRBD1 aligns across 7 bases. Trimming at V came to 6 bases and at J to 0 bases, leaving 8 bases not matched to a gene. This CDR3 has 16 residues. The germline V gene has CDR1 SNHLY and CDR2 FYNNEI. The CDR3: CASRSGTAASNQPQHF. For the CDR3, the DNA is TGTGCCAGCAGATCCGGGACAGCCGCTAGCAATCAGCCCCAGCATTTT. Full variable domain (remainder filled in from reference TRBV2 and TRBJ1-5): EPEVTQTPSHQVTQMGQEVILRCVPISNHLYFYWYRQILGQKVEFLVSFYNNEISEKSEIFDDQFSVERPDGSNFTLKIRSTKLEDSAMYFCASRSGTAASNQPQHFGDGTRLSIL.

The chain recombines TRBV5-1 with TRBJ1-1, with 12 bases fitting TRBD1. Germline V gene lookup returns CDR1 SGHRS and CDR2 YFSETQ. V shed 4 bases, J shed 5 bases, and the junction held 3 bases outside the gene matches. CDR3 length: 14 residues. Here the CDR3 reads CASSRDRGQTEAFF. CDR3 nucleotides: TGCGCCAGCAGCCGGGACAGGGGGCAAACTGAAGCTTTCTTT.

This chain connects TRBV19 to TRBJ1-1; D remains unclear. The CDR3 has 17 residues. Germline-derived CDR1 and CDR2 are LNHDA and SQIVND (reference sequence). V lost 3 bases and J lost 3, with 20 bases in between. The CDR3, as DNA: TGTGCCAGTAGTATCCGGTTGCCGGGTCTCTGGGACACTGAAGCTTTCTTT. Translating it yields CASSIRLPGLWDTEAFF. The variable domain in full, with the rest retrieved from reference TRBV19 and TRBJ1-1, is DGGITQSPKYLFRKEGQNVTLSCEQNLNHDAMYWYRQDPGQGLRLIYYSQIVNDFQKGDIAEGYSVSREKKESFPLTVTSAQKNPTAFYLCASSIRLPGLWDTEAFFGQGTRLTVV.

The chain couples TRBV4-1 to TRBJ1-4; D possibly corresponds to TRBD1 (6 bases). Between the trimmed V and J ends, which lost 0 bases and 3 bases, there was a span of 11 bases. Germline lookup yields CDR1 MGHRA and CDR2 YSYEKL. The CDR3 consists of 16 residues. CDR3 residues: CASSQEGNRANEKLFF. CDR3 bases: TGCGCCAGCAGCCAAGAGGGTAACAGGGCTAATGAAAAACTGTTTTTT.

The chain employs TRBV7-9 and TRBJ2-7; 8 bases fit TRBD1. V gave up 7 bases and J gave up 3 bases; unmatched junction bases: 5. CDR3 size: 13 residues. Germline assignment: CDR1 SEHNR and CDR2 FQNEAQ (reference sequence). The CDR3: CASTQGQGYEQYF. The CDR3 DNA sequence: TGTGCCAGCACCCAAGGACAGGGCTACGAGCAGTACTTC.

The rearrangement joins TRBV6-5 to TRBJ1-1; D not certain. Germline values: CDR1 MNHEY, CDR2 SVGAGI. There are 12 residues in the CDR3. The ends were cut back, 6 bases at V and 3 bases at J, with 8 bases in the middle. CDR3 nucleotide sequence: TGTGCCAGCAGCCCCCGGGACACTGAAGCTTTCTTT. Its translation: CASSPRDTEAFF.

This clone was counted a few times. The chain recombines TRBV28 with TRBJ1-6; D call uncertain. From germline, CDR1 is MDHEN and CDR2 SYDVKM. CDR3 size: 12 residues. Between the trimmed V and J ends, which lost 7 bases and 8 bases, there was a span of 9 bases. In nucleotides, the CDR3 is TGTGCCAGCAAGGTCGGGGATTCACCCCTCCACTTT. Amino acid sequence: CASKVGDSPLHF.